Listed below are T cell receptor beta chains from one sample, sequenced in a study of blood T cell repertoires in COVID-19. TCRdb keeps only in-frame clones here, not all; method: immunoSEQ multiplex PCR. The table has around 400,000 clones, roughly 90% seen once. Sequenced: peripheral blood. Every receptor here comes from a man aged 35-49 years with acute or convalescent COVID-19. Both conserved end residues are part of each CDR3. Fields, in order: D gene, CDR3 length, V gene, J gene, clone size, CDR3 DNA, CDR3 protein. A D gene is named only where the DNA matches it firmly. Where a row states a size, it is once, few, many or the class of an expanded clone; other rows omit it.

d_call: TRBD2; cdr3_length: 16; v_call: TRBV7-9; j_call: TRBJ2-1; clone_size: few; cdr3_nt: TGTGCCAGCAGCGGGGGACTAGCGGGAGGGTACAATGAGCAGTTCTTC; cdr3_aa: CASSGGLAGGYNEQFF
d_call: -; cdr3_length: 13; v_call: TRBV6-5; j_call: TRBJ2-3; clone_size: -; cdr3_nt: TGTGCCAGCACCCCCCCGGCAGGAGATACGCAGTATTTT; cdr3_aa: CASTPPAGDTQYF
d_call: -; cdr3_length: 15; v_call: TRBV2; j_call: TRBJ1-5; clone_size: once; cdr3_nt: TGTGCCAGCACTCGGGAGGGTGGAAGCAATCAGCCCCAGCATTTT; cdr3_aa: CASTREGGSNQPQHF
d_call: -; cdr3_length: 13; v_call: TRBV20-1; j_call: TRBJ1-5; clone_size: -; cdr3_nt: TGCAGTGCTAGTCAGGGGAGCAATCAGCCCCAGCATTTT; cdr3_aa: CSASQGSNQPQHF
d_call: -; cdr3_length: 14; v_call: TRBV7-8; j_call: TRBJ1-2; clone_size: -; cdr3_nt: TGTGCCAGCAGCTTCGGCAGGGATCGAGATGGCTACACCTTC; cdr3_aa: CASSFGRDRDGYTF
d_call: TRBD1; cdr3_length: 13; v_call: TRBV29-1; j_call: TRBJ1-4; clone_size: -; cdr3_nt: TGCAGCGCCCAGGGGGCAACAAATGAAAAACTGTTTTTT; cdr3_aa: CSAQGATNEKLFF
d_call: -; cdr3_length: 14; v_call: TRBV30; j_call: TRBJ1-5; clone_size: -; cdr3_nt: TGTGCCTGGAGTGTAACGTCAGTGGATCAGCCCCAGCATTTT; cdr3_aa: CAWSVTSVDQPQHF
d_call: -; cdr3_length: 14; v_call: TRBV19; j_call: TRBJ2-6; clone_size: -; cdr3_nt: TGTGCCAGTAGTGCGGGCTCTGGGGCCAACGTCCTGACTTTC; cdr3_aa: CASSAGSGANVLTF
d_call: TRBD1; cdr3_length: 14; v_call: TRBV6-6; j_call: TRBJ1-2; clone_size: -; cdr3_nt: TGTGCCAGCAGTTACCCGACAGGGACTTATGGCTACACCTTC; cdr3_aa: CASSYPTGTYGYTF
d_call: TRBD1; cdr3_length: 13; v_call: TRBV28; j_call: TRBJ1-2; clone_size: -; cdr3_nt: TGTGCCAGCAGGGGACAGGCACTCTATGGCTACACCTTC; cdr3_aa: CASRGQALYGYTF
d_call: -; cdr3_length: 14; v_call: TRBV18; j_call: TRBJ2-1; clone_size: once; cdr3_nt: TGTGCCAGCTCACCTTTCCAAGGGGACAATGAGCAGTTCTTC; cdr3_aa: CASSPFQGDNEQFF
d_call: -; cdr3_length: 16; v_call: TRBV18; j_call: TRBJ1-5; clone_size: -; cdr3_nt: TGTGCCAGCTCACCACCTCTAGCGAGTCTTTATCAGCCCCAGCATTTT; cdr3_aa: CASSPPLASLYQPQHF
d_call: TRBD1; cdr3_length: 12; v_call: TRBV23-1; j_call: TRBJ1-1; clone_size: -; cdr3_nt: TGCGCCAGCTTAGGGACAGGGGGCAAAGCTTTCTTT; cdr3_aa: CASLGTGGKAFF
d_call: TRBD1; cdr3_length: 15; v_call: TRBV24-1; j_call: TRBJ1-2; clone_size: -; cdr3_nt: TGTGCCACCAGTGATGGGAGGACAGGGGTCTATGGCTACACCTTC; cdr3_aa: CATSDGRTGVYGYTF